Listed below are T cell receptor beta chains from one sample, sequenced in a study of T cell responses to AZD1222 COVID-19 vaccine. The table came from immunoSEQ multiplex PCR; TCRdb's copy has only in-frame clones and leaves some out. The sample lists 150,000 or so clones, roughly 90% seen once, with more than 1% in the top ten. Sequenced here: peripheral blood, sampled 28 days after the second AZD1222 dose. These receptors originate from an adult who received the AZD1222 COVID-19 vaccine. Both conserved end residues are part of each CDR3. The D gene is left open where the match is weak. Rows may omit the clone size; those that give it use once, few, many or a size class.

D gene,J gene,clone size,V gene,CDR3 DNA,CDR3 protein
TRBD1,TRBJ1-4,-,TRBV18,TGTGCCAGCTCCCTCACAGGGGCGTCTAATGAAAAACTGTTTTTT,CASSLTGASNEKLFF
-,TRBJ2-1,-,TRBV28,TGTGCCAGCAGCCACACCGCCCAGGGGGGCTACAATGAGCAGTTCTTC,CASSHTAQGGYNEQFF
TRBD1,TRBJ1-2,-,TRBV5-4,TGTGCCAGCAGTGCAAATCCGGGACAGGGGGGCGCTAACTATGGCTACACCTTC,CASSANPGQGGANYGYTF
-,TRBJ2-7,-,TRBV6-5,TGTGCCAGTTTATGGACGGGGTCCTACGAGCAGTACTTC,CASLWTGSYEQYF
-,TRBJ2-1,-,TRBV30,TGTGCCTGGAATCGCAGGGCCTCCTACAATGAGCAGTTCTTC,CAWNRRASYNEQFF
TRBD1,TRBJ2-7,-,TRBV19,TGTGCCAGTAGCCCGGACAGGGGGCTAATCTACGAGCAGTACTTC,CASSPDRGLIYEQYF
-,TRBJ2-7,-,TRBV5-4,TGTGCCAGCAGCCTGGACCAGGGATTGGGTCGCGAGCAGTACTTC,CASSLDQGLGREQYF
-,TRBJ1-3,-,TRBV5-6,TGTGCCAGCAGCTTGGTGGGCTTCAGCGGAAACACCATATATTTT,CASSLVGFSGNTIYF
TRBD2,TRBJ2-3,-,TRBV27,TGTGCCAGCAGCCTTAATAGCGGGAGAGCAGATACGCAGTATTTT,CASSLNSGRADTQYF
-,TRBJ1-6,-,TRBV6-6,TGTGCCAGCAGTTACTCGAAGCTTTCACCCCTCCACTTT,CASSYSKLSPLHF
-,TRBJ2-4,-,TRBV28,TGTGCCAGCACCGGAAGTTGGAGCGCCAAAAACATTCAGTACTTC,CASTGSWSAKNIQYF
-,TRBJ1-1,-,TRBV2,TGTGCCAGCAGCGGAACAGTAGGCACTGAAGCTTTCTTT,CASSGTVGTEAFF
-,TRBJ2-3,-,TRBV5-1,TGCGCCAGCAGCGGCGTAACTAGCACAGATACGCAGTATTTT,CASSGVTSTDTQYF
-,TRBJ2-7,once,TRBV24-1,TGTGCCACCAGTGTCCAGGGTTGCGAGCAGTACTTC,CATSVQGCEQYF
-,TRBJ1-1,once,TRBV3-1/TRBV3-2,TGTGCCAGCAGCTACCAGAACGGCCGGACTGAAGCTTTCTTT,CASSYQNGRTEAFF
-,TRBJ2-5,-,TRBV10-3,TGTGCCATCAGTGAGTCGAGCGGCGTCCGAGAGACCCAGTACTTC,CAISESSGVRETQYF
TRBD2,TRBJ2-7,-,TRBV6-6,TGTGCCAGCAGTGCCACTAGCGCGTACGAGCAGTACTTC,CASSATSAYEQYF
-,TRBJ2-7,-,TRBV9,TGTGCCAGCAGCGTAGAAGTGGGCTCTTCCGAGCAGTACTTC,CASSVEVGSSEQYF
-,TRBJ2-5,-,TRBV30,TGTGCCTGGAGTGGTGGAGGGCCTCAAGAGACCCAGTACTTC,CAWSGGGPQETQYF
-,TRBJ1-2,-,TRBV25-1,TGTGCCAGCAGTGAATCCGGGGGGACCGACTATGGCTACACCTTC,CASSESGGTDYGYTF
TRBD1,TRBJ2-7,-,TRBV5-4,TGTGCTACCCGGACAGGCGACTACGAGCAGTACTTC,CATRTGDYEQYF
-,TRBJ1-4,-,TRBV6-5,TGTGCCAGCAGTTACGGGGCAGGGGTGGCTGAAAAACTGTTTTTT,CASSYGAGVAEKLFF
TRBD1,TRBJ1-1,-,TRBV5-4,TGTGCCAGCAGCCAGGGGGGACAGGGAGGTTTCACTGAAGCTTTCTTT,CASSQGGQGGFTEAFF
TRBD2,TRBJ2-2,-,TRBV3-1/TRBV3-2,TGTGCCAGCAGCACAGGCGTGAGGCTAGCGGGATGGACCGGGGAGCTGTTTTTT,CASSTGVRLAGWTGELFF
-,TRBJ1-1,-,TRBV9,TGTGCCAGCAGCGTAGGTCCCCGAGAGGTCACTGAAGCTTTCTTT,CASSVGPREVTEAFF
-,TRBJ1-1,-,TRBV14,TGTGCCAGCAGCCTTACAATGAACACTGAAGCTTTCTTT,CASSLTMNTEAFF
TRBD1,TRBJ2-5,-,TRBV20-1,TGCAGTGCTAGTCCAGGGGGCCGAGAGACCCAGTACTTC,CSASPGGRETQYF
-,TRBJ1-1,-,TRBV10-3,TGTGCCATCAGTGGTTACAGTTTTTCGAACACTGAAGCTTTCTTT,CAISGYSFSNTEAFF
-,TRBJ2-1,-,TRBV4-1,TGCGCCAGCAGCCAAGTCCGCGCGAACCAGTTCTTC,CASSQVRANQFF
TRBD2,TRBJ2-1,-,TRBV9,TGTGCCAGCAGCTCCGGGGGGAAGCGGGAGAGAAATGAGCAGTTCTTC,CASSSGGKRERNEQFF
-,TRBJ2-5,-,TRBV29-1,TGCAGCGTTGATCGGCAGAAAGAGACCCAGTACTTC,CSVDRQKETQYF
TRBD1,TRBJ2-2,-,TRBV9,TGTGCCAGCAGCGCCGGACAGGGGAACACCGGGGAGCTGTTTTTT,CASSAGQGNTGELFF
TRBD1,TRBJ1-3,-,TRBV6-1,TGTGCCAGCAGTGGTCTCCAGACAGGGCCAGGGGGAAACACCATATATTTT,CASSGLQTGPGGNTIYF
-,TRBJ1-1,-,TRBV2,TGTGCCACCGCAGGGGACCAGAACACTGAAGCTTTCTTT,CATAGDQNTEAFF
-,TRBJ1-5,-,TRBV20-1,TGCAGTGCTCGCCAAGACCAGCCCCAGCATTTT,CSARQDQPQHF
-,TRBJ2-7,-,TRBV7-9,TGTGCCAGCAGCTCTCTGGGGGAGAGCTCCTACGAGCAGTACTTC,CASSSLGESSYEQYF
-,TRBJ1-5,-,TRBV6-5,TGTGCCAGCAGTAGGTTTAATCAGCCCCAGCATTTT,CASSRFNQPQHF
-,TRBJ2-1,-,TRBV7-2,TGTGCCAGCAGCTTAGGACTTCACAATGAGCAGTTCTTC,CASSLGLHNEQFF
-,TRBJ1-1,once,TRBV7-3,TGTGCCAGCAGCCAAAGCCCCGGGACCGGGGACACTGAAGCTTTCTTT,CASSQSPGTGDTEAFF
TRBD1,TRBJ1-3,-,TRBV27,TGTGCCAGCAGTGGGGACAGGGGGCTGTACACCGGAAACACCATATATTTT,CASSGDRGLYTGNTIYF
-,TRBJ1-2,-,TRBV18,TGTGCCAGCTCACCAGAAACTAACTATGGCTACACCTTC,CASSPETNYGYTF
-,TRBJ1-5,-,TRBV4-1,TGCGCCAGCAGCCCACGACATACGAATCAGCCCCAGCATTTT,CASSPRHTNQPQHF
TRBD2,TRBJ2-7,-,TRBV3-1/TRBV3-2,TGTGCCAGCAGCCAGGGGACTAGCGGTACCTACGAGCAGTACTTC,CASSQGTSGTYEQYF
TRBD2,TRBJ2-7,few,TRBV9,TGTGCCAGCAGCGTAGCAGCGGGAGAGGGGGAGCAGTACTTC,CASSVAAGEGEQYF
-,TRBJ2-7,-,TRBV11-3,TGTGCCAGCAGTGAGACAGGTACCTACGAGCAGTACTTC,CASSETGTYEQYF
-,TRBJ1-6,-,TRBV9,TGTGCCAGCAGCGCCCACATAGACAGCTCCTATAATTCACCCCTCCACTTT,CASSAHIDSSYNSPLHF
TRBD1,TRBJ2-1,-,TRBV4-1,TGCGCCAGCAGGCCCGGGACAGCCTACAATGAGCAGTTCTTC,CASRPGTAYNEQFF
-,TRBJ1-6,few,TRBV19,TGTGCCAGTAGCCCCCGTTTCCGGGGCTGGGAGGATTCACCCCTCCACTTT,CASSPRFRGWEDSPLHF
-,TRBJ1-1,once,TRBV6-1,TGTGCCAGCAGTGAATCGCTTCAGCATATGAACACTGAAGCTTTCTTT,CASSESLQHMNTEAFF
-,TRBJ1-1,-,TRBV27,TGTGCCAGCAGTTTAATCGCAGGGACCACTGAAGCTTTCTTT,CASSLIAGTTEAFF
TRBD1,TRBJ2-3,-,TRBV7-6,TGTGCCAGCAGCTTTCCGACAGGGGGCACAGATACGCAGTATTTT,CASSFPTGGTDTQYF
-,TRBJ2-6,-,TRBV5-1,TGCGCCAGCAGCCTTCAGGGGACCGGGGCCAACGTCCTGACTTTC,CASSLQGTGANVLTF